This T cell receptor (beta chain) was profiled in a study of T cells in Graves' hyperthyroidism and ophthalmopathy. Study summary: It was at initial diagnosis, before any treatment, that peripheral blood was collected.

Investigators excluded patients with uncontrolled infection, other autoimmune disease, pregnancy or lactation. This clonotype was recorded only once. Germline CDR1 reads SGHNT; CDR2 reads YYREEE (reference sequence). With 6 bases clipped from V and 4 bases from J, the junction kept 9 bases outside the gene matches. There are 14 residues in the CDR3. RNA transcripts yielded amplified TCR beta CDR3 regions. Researchers ran a first-round RT-PCR on the TCR CDR3 using the HTBI primer set. TCRdb re-called the multiplex PCR reads with MiXCR, one entry per CDR3 protein. The sample has about 640,000 distinct CDR3 sequences; around 20% are singletons.

The sequencing sample was made of blood. This receptor was obtained from a man younger than 45 with Graves' ophthalmopathy. The rearrangement joins TRBV5-4 to TRBJ1-1; 7 positions agree with TRBD1. The CDR3 bases are TGTGCCAGCACCATTCCAGGGGGAGGCACTGAAGCTTTCTTT. This codes for CASTIPGGGTEAFF. The full variable domain, completed using reference TRBV5-4 and TRBJ1-1, is ETGVTQSPTHLIKTRGQQVTLRCSSQSGHNTVSWYQQALGQGPQFIFQYYREEENGRGNFPPRFSGLQFPNYSSELNVNALELDDSALYLCASTIPGGGTEAFFGQGTRLTVV.